This record covers a single TCR beta chain. Its specificity is not known. Primers included in the PCR were 60 Vbeta and 13 Jbeta primers. The protocol was immunoSEQ multiplex PCR, while the TCRdb copy is restricted to in-frame clones and leaves out a portion. The sample records roughly 110,000 clones, over 75% being singletons. This specimen comes from a study of cytomegalovirus exposure and HLA in healthy donors. Germline V gene lookup returns CDR1 GTSNPN and CDR2 SVGIG (reference sequence). J was trimmed by 6 bases and V by 5 bases; bases with no gene match: 13. This CDR3 comprises 15 residues. Study observations and caveats: Diagnosis of cytomegalovirus status made by the classifier reportedly showed high specificity and sensitivity.

The rearrangement links TRBV30 to TRBJ2-3, with 8 bases identical to TRBD2. The sequenced sample was PBMCs. The TCR sequence derives from a man aged 55 to 70 in good health and CMV-seronegative. The CDR3 DNA reads as TGTGCCTGGGGTACCGAGGGACTAGGTGAGGATACGCAGTATTTT. Protein sequence: CAWGTEGLGEDTQYF.